Presented here are 16 T cell receptor beta chains from one specimen sequenced in a study of blood T cells in healthy people across ages. A second PCR of 7 to 11 cycles used a sample-barcoded 5' primer and a J-beta primer mix. In TCRdb, the 5' RACE reads were re-called with MiXCR into one record per CDR3 protein. The profile shows 1.2 million to 1.5 million distinct CDR3 sequences, approximately 60% of them singletons. The sequenced sample consisted of blood. These receptor sequences come from a young man in good health.

The chain couples TRBV3-1 to TRBJ1-6; unclear D gene. V lost 0 bases to trimming and J lost 5 bases, with 5 bases between them. CDR3 length: 14 amino acids. Germline-derived CDR1 and CDR2 are LGHDT and YNNKEL (reference sequence). The CDR3 nucleotides read TGTGCCAGCAGCCAAGAACGGGATAATTCACCCCTCCACTTT. Its protein product is CASSQERDNSPLHF.

The J gene is TRBJ2-1, the V gene TRBV28; tentatively, D is TRBD1 (6 bases). V lost 4 bases to trimming and J lost 10 bases, with 14 bases between them. The CDR3 covers 13 residues. Germline V gene lookup returns CDR1 MDHEN and CDR2 SYDVKM. The CDR3, as DNA: TGTGCCAGCAGTTGGCGAGTAGGGGGAGAGCAGTTCTTC. Translated: CASSWRVGGEQFF.

The chain employs TRBV3-1 and TRBJ1-1; D gene ambiguous. This CDR3 spans 16 amino acids. Germline loops: CDR1 LGHDT, CDR2 YNNKEL (reference sequence). V dropped 5 bases and J dropped 2 bases, with 18 bases sitting between them. The CDR3 DNA reads TGTGCCAGCAGCAAGCTGATGGGGTCAGTAAACACTGAAGCTTTCTTT. Translating gives CASSKLMGSVNTEAFF.

This chain uses TRBV29-1 with TRBJ2-1; 7 bases fit TRBD2. The V and J ends lost 5 bases and 15 bases, in that order; junction bases with no gene match: 10. The CDR3 length is 11 residues. The germline gives CDR1 SQVTM, CDR2 ANQGSEA. CDR3 DNA sequence: TGCAGCGTTCCTGGACTAGTCGGTCGGTTCTTC. It specifies CSVPGLVGRFF.

Only a few counts were recorded for this clonotype. The chain links TRBV2 to TRBJ2-1; D perhaps matches TRBD2 (5 bases). Trimming left V 4 bases short and J 0 bases short, with 7 bases between. Per the germline V gene, CDR1 is SNHLY and CDR2 is FYNNEI. The CDR3 spans 14 residues. CDR3 coding DNA: TGTGCCAGCAGTGTAGCGCCCTCCTACAATGAGCAGTTCTTC. Translating it yields CASSVAPSYNEQFF.

The J gene is TRBJ2-7, the V gene TRBV9; 8 bases agree with TRBD1. The CDR3 has 15 amino acids. V trimming: 4 bases; J trimming: 2 bases; junction bases outside the gene matches: 8. CDR1 and CDR2 from the germline V gene are SGDLS and YYNGEE. As DNA, the CDR3 is TGTGCCAGCAGCCCTTGGGACAGGAATGCCTACGAGCAGTACTTC. Amino acids: CASSPWDRNAYEQYF.

The rearrangement uses TRBV4-1 and TRBJ1-1; TRBD1 aligns across 10 bases. CDR3 length equals 15 residues. The germline CDR1 and CDR2 sequences are MGHRA and YSYEKL. Trimming cost V 4 bases and J 4 bases; bases outside gene matches: 6. The CDR3 loop reads CASSRDRGGGTEAFF. The CDR3 bases are TGCGCCAGCAGCCGGGACAGGGGCGGTGGCACTGAAGCTTTCTTT.

This clonotype was counted a few times. This chain joins TRBV7-8 and TRBJ2-5, with 7 bases matching TRBD1. Per the germline V gene, CDR1 is SGHVS and CDR2 is FQNEAQ. The trim removed 5 bases at V and 4 bases at J, leaving 16 bases unmatched. The CDR3 consists of 17 residues. CDR3 sequence reads: CASSLEAAGGNLETQYF. The CDR3 region has the DNA TGTGCCAGCAGCCTAGAGGCTGCAGGGGGAAACTTAGAGACCCAGTACTTC.

The V and J genes are TRBV10-3 and TRBJ1-1; D perhaps matches TRBD1 (5 bases). The V end lost 3 bases, the J end lost 1 base, and 12 bases lay between the germline ends. CDR3 size: 15 residues. Per the germline V gene, CDR1 is ENHRY and CDR2 is SYGVKD. For the CDR3, the DNA is TGTGCCATCAGTGATGTCGGGGGAGGGAACACTGAAGCTTTCTTT. This codes for CAISDVGGGNTEAFF.

The CDR3 here is CASSLTGRNGEQYF. The CDR3 DNA sequence: TGCGCCAGCAGCCTCACGGGGCGGAATGGAGAGCAGTACTTC. The rearrangement links TRBV4-1 to TRBJ2-7; D may correspond to TRBD1 or TRBD2 (5 bases each). The V end lost 4 bases, the J end lost 7 bases, and 17 bases lay between the germline ends. Germline V gene sequence: CDR1 MGHRA, CDR2 YSYEKL. The CDR3 contains 14 residues.

This clonotype was detected only a few times. This chain links TRBV28 with TRBJ2-5, with D possibly being TRBD1 (6 bases). The DNA end is more similar to TRBJ2-7, so the J call may be wrong. CDR3 length: 14 amino acids. CDR1 and CDR2 from the germline V gene are MDHEN and SYDVKM. This CDR3 is CASSPRRGPYEQYF. CDR3 nucleotide sequence: TGTGCCAGCAGTCCCCGCAGGGGACCTTACGAGCAGTACTTC.

The table lists this clonotype with a few counts. This rearrangement joins TRBV12-3 or TRBV12-4 to TRBJ2-1; tentative D call: TRBD2 (5 bases). The CDR3 loop spans 12 amino acids. Trimming stripped 5 bases from V and 15 bases from J, with 17 bases between. CDR3 sequence reads: CASSEREARLFF. CDR3 DNA sequence: TGTGCCAGCAGTGAGAGGGAAGCCAGGCTGTTCTTC.

The chain recombines TRBV29-1 with TRBJ2-2, with D possibly matching TRBD2 (6 bases). Germline lookup yields CDR1 SQVTM and CDR2 ANQGSEA. The CDR3 covers 13 residues. The V end lost 3 bases, the J end lost 5 bases, and 10 bases lay between the germline ends. DNA for the CDR3: TGCAGCGTTGAGGCGGGAACAACCGGGGAGCTGTTTTTT. Encoded protein: CSVEAGTTGELFF.

This chain joins TRBV4-1 and TRBJ1-2, with D hard to call. Germline assignment: CDR1 MGHRA and CDR2 YSYEKL. V was shortened by 4 bases and J by 7 bases, with 10 bases between the two germline ends. CDR3 length: 12 amino acids. The CDR3 here is CASSPLAGGYTF. CDR3 sequence (DNA): TGCGCCAGCAGCCCCTTGGCCGGTGGCTACACCTTC.

V usage is TRBV5-1 and J usage is TRBJ1-1; a possible D gene is TRBD1 (6 bases). CDR1 and CDR2 (germline): SGHRS, YFSETQ. Trimming removed 0 bases from V and 5 bases from J, with 20 bases in between. The CDR3 runs to 17 residues. The CDR3 here is CASSLVLEGGGGTEAFF. The CDR3 DNA sequence: TGCGCCAGCAGCTTGGTCCTAGAGGGGGGGGGCGGAACTGAAGCTTTCTTT.

This clonotype was detected ten times or more. The V call is TRBV25-1, the J call TRBJ2-7, with D tentatively TRBD1 (5 bases). The CDR3 contains 14 residues. Trimming took off 0 bases at V and 4 bases at J, with 10 bases between the two ends. The germline gives CDR1 MGHDK, CDR2 SYGVNS. CDR3 DNA: TGTGCCAGCAGTGAATACGACAGCCTATACGAGCAGTACTTC. Encoded protein: CASSEYDSLYEQYF.